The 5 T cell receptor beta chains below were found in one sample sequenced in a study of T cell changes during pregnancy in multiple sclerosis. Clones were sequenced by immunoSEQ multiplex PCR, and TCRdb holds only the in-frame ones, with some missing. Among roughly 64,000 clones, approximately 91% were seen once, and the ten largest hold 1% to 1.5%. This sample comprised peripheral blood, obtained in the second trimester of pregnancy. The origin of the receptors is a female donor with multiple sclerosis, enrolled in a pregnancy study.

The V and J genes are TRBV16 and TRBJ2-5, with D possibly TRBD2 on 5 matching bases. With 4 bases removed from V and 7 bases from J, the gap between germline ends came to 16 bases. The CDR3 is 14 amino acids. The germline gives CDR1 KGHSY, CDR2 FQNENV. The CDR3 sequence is CASSPSQLGGTQYF. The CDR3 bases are TGTGCCAGCAGCCCGTCACAACTAGGCGGGACCCAGTACTTC.

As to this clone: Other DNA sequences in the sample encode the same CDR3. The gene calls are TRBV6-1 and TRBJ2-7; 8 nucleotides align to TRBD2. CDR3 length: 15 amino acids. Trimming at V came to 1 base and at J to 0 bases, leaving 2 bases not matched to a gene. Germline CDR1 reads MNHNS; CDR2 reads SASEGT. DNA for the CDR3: TGTGCCAGCAGTGAAGAACTAGCGGCCTCCTACGAGCAGTACTTC. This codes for CASSEELAASYEQYF.

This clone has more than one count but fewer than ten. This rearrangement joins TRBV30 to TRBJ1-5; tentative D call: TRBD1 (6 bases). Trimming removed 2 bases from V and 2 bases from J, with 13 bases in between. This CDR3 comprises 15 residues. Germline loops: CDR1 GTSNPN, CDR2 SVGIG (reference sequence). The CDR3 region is CAWSRADSRNQPQHF. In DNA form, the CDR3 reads TGTGCCTGGAGTCGCGCGGACAGTCGCAATCAGCCCCAGCATTTT.

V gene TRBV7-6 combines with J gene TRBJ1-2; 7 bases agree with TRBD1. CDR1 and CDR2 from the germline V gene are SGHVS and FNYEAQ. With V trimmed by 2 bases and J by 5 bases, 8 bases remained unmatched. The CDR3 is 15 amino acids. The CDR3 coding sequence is TGTGCCAGCAGCTTACCGGACAGGCTTCCTTATGGCTACACCTTC. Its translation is CASSLPDRLPYGYTF.

The CDR3 region has the DNA TGCGCCAGCAGCCAGGAGGGCAATTCACCCCTCCACTTT. The encoded protein is CASSQEGNSPLHF. The chain uses TRBV4-3 and TRBJ1-6; D gene ambiguous. The V gene lost 3 bases and the J gene lost 7 bases, with 7 bases spanning the gap. The CDR3 spans 13 residues. The germline CDR1 and CDR2 sequences are LGHNA and YSLEER.